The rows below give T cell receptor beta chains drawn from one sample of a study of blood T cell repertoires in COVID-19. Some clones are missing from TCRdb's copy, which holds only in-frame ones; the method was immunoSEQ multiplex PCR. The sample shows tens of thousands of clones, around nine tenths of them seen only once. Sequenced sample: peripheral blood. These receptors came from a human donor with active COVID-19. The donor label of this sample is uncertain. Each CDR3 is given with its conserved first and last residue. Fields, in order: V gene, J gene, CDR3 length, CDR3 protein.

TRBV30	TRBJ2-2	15	CAWSVWRGGTGELFF
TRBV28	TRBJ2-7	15	CASRVFGSSSYEQYF
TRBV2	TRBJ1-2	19	CASSEVSGLQRGSIHGYTF
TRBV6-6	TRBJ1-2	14	CASTLHWQDYGYTF
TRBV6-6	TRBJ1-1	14	CASRITGVNTEAFF
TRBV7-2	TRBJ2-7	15	CASSPWTGGLYEQYF
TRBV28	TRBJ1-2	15	CASSLGQGANYGYTF
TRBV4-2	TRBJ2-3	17	CASSRGSGGTSTDTQYF
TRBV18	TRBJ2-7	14	CASSPAGSLYEQYF
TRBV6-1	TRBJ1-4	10	CASSEVILFF
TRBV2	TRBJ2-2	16	CASSLPGQAGTGELFF